This T cell receptor (beta chain) came from a study of immune evolution from preneoplasia to lung adenocarcinoma (dated by TCRdb to about 2021). For the wider study: HLA loss of heterozygosity was observed in approximately 6.5%, 16% and 36% of AIS, MIA and ADC lesions, respectively, and was not observed in any AAH lesions. The overall cohort comprised about 57 patients with pulmonary nodules who underwent surgical resection. Immune contexture across lung adenocarcinoma precursors and invasive adenocarcinoma was profiled using immune gene expression, TCR sequencing and multiplex immunofluorescence. Whole exome sequencing and methylation data from the same cohort of nodules were integrated with the immune data. TCR sequencing data came from approximately 51 patients. Sample size was based on specimen availability rather than a prior power calculation. Resected precursor lesions (AAH, AIS, MIA) and invasive adenocarcinomas were compared against paired morphologically normal lung tissue. POLYSOLVER was used to infer class I HLA alleles from exome data, and LOHHLA was used to detect allele-specific HLA loss. It was reported in the study that 95 to 120 samples were used for TCR sequencing.

The investigation overall reported the following: The highest T cell clonality was observed in KRAS-mutant nodules compared with EGFR-mutant or double wild-type lesions. Findings were based on association rather than direct causation; larger cohorts with long-term follow-up and longitudinal biopsies were deemed needed. Because every patient came from Japan and China, how well the results apply to Western populations was uncertain. The highest top T cell clone frequencies were observed in normal lung, and a progressive decrease in top T cell clone frequencies appeared to occur from AAH through AIS, MIA and invasive adenocarcinoma. Clonality was highest in normal lung, while later-stage lesions appeared to have lower clonality but higher T cell density and diversity.

The CDR3 spans 15 residues, from the cysteine through the phenylalanine. The CDR3 DNA has 45 bases and is translated from base 1. Trimming takes 5 bases off V and 4 bases off J; junction bases not matched to a gene: 10. For CDR1 and CDR2, the germline V gene (reference sequence) lists GTSNPN and SVGIG. Note on this clone: This clone's antigen is unknown. Base qualities are not at hand, and no much larger clone is one base apart.

The immunoSEQ hsTCRbeta Kit was used to sequence TCR beta CDR3 regions from DNA. In the source study's methods: TCR sequencing data were analysed with the ImmunoSEQ Analyzer. T cell clonality was defined as 1 minus Pielou's evenness, calculated on productive rearrangements. The inverse Simpson index, applied to productive templates, was used to measure T cell diversity. T cell density was defined as TCR beta template counts normalized to usable DNA, with usable DNA estimated by amplifying and sequencing housekeeping genes. TCR metrics were compared across histologic stages using two-sided Kruskal-Wallis tests. TCRdb stores this immuneACCESS table with in-frame sequences only. Part of the clones is absent; in the studies checked, under half of the shortfall reflects unresolved V genes, and no reason is known for the rest. The DNA was the basis for D and trimming; V, J and clone size are from that table. The table for this sample lists roughly 8,000 clones; 80% to 85% of them were counted only once. The ten largest clonotypes hold around 8% of the sample.

Patients underwent resection in Japan or China between the mid-2010s and the late 2010s. Two lung cancer pathologists independently confirmed the histologic diagnosis of each case on H&E slides. Premalignant or tumor cells were enriched for nucleic acid extraction by macro-dissection performed after pathologic assessment. FFPE tissue was used for DNA isolation with the AllPrep DNA/RNA FFPE Kit. The receptor was isolated from a person aged 50-59 years with lung adenocarcinoma. Rearrangement joined TRBV30 to TRBJ2-2, with TRBD2 identical over 7 junction bases. Input material: FFPE invasive lung adenocarcinoma tissue. What this sample's cell subset or site label stands for: frankly invasive lung adenocarcinoma (ADC). The CDR3 loop reads CAWQGREKGTGELFF. The sequenced DNA is TGTGCCTGGCAAGGGCGGGAGAAAGGCACCGGGGAGCTGTTTTTT. With all but the CDR3 taken from the reference TRBV30 and TRBJ2-2 genes, the full variable domain is: SQTIHQWPATLVQPVGSPLSLECTVEGTSNPNLYWYRQAAGRGLQLLFYSVGIGQISSEVPQNLSASRPQDRQFILSSKKLLLSDSGFYLCAWQGREKGTGELFFGEGSRLTVL.